This T cell receptor beta chain comes out of a study of blood T cell repertoires in COVID-19. The method was immunoSEQ multiplex PCR; TCRdb's version includes in-frame clones alone and lacks a portion of them. The table records 250,000 or so clones, 88% of them present only once. The CDR3 contains 14 residues. Trimming took 3 bases from V and 0 from J, leaving 9 bases between them. CDR1 SGHVS and CDR2 FQNEAQ come from the germline V gene. As regards this clone: This CDR3 is also generated by other DNA sequences in the sample.

This study enrolled people aged about 18 to 100 from about 26 US geographic areas. Participants reported their clinical history, and cohort assignment relied on those reports. Exposed enrollees had met someone with a PCR-confirmed or clinician-diagnosed COVID-19 case at some point within the 2 weeks before study entry. The sequenced sample consisted of PBMCs or T cells enriched from blood (not recorded which). This receptor was taken from a middle-aged woman who had been exposed to COVID-19. V usage is TRBV7-8 and J usage is TRBJ2-7; perhaps TRBD1 as D (7 bases). CDR3 region: CASSLRDSSYEQYF. The CDR3, as DNA: TGTGCCAGCAGCTTGCGGGACAGCTCCTACGAGCAGTACTTC.